This TCR beta chain was sequenced in a study of OX40 agonist ivuxolimab in advanced cancers. Looking at the study overall: Patients' therapy was ivuxolimab, an antibody that acts as an agonist of OX40 (CD134). Cohort: 65% to 90% men, mean age approximately 66, aged about 23 to 80. General observations from the study: There was clonal expansion of CD4+ and CD8+ blood T cells by week 6 at 0.1 to 3.0 mg/kg.

Looked up from germline, CDR1 is SNHLY and CDR2 is FYNNEI. CDR3 length equals 13 residues. Trimming cost V 10 bases and J 4 bases, with 14 bases left between them. As to this clone: Its matching antigen is unknown.

The table came from immunoSEQ multiplex PCR; TCRdb's copy has only in-frame clones and leaves some out. The data hold fewer than 45,000 clones, with 70% to 80% observed a single time. Source: CD4+ or CD8+ T cells sorted from blood, taken in a trial of the OX40 agonist ivuxolimab. The chain joins TRBV2 to TRBJ2-1; perhaps D is TRBD1 or TRBD2 (5 bases each). This TCR was sampled from an adult with an advanced solid tumor such as melanoma, head and neck, liver or kidney cancer. In DNA form, the CDR3 reads TGTGCCACTTGTAGGGACCATTACAATGAGCAGTTCTTC. It translates to CATCRDHYNEQFF.